Sequencing of this TCR beta chain was carried out in a study of T cell repertoires in cytomegalovirus infection. The table lists this clonotype with many counts. No antigen is known for it. TCRdb re-called the reads with MiXCR, one entry per CDR3 protein. Of 340,000 or so distinct CDR3 sequences listed, 25% are singletons. The germline CDR1 and CDR2 sequences are ENHRY and SYGVKD. Trimming shortened V by 4 bases and J by 8 bases, and 12 bases separated the two germline ends. The CDR3 is 13 residues long. The clonotype comes from a human donor in good health (CMV status not recorded). Some clones in this sample may be carry-over from other donors' samples. The rearrangement joins TRBV10-3 to TRBJ2-1, with TRBD2 as a possible D gene (5 bases). Specimen: cultured PBMCs, collected from culture after CMV antigen stimulation. CDR3 DNA sequence: TGTGCCATCAGTGTGGAGGAGTGGGATGAGCAGTTCTTC. Protein: CAISVEEWDEQFF.